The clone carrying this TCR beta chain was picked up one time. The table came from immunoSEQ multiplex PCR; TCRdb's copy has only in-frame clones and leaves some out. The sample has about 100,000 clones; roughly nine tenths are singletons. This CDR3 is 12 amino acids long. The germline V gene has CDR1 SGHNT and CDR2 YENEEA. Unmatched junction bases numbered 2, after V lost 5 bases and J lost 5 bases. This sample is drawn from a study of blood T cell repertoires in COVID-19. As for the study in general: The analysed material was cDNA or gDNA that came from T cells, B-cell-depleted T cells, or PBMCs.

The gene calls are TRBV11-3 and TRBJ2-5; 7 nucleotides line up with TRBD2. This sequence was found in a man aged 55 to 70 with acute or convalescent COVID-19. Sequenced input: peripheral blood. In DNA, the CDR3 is TGTGCCAGCAGCCTCGGGAGGGAGACCCAGTACTTC. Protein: CASSLGRETQYF.